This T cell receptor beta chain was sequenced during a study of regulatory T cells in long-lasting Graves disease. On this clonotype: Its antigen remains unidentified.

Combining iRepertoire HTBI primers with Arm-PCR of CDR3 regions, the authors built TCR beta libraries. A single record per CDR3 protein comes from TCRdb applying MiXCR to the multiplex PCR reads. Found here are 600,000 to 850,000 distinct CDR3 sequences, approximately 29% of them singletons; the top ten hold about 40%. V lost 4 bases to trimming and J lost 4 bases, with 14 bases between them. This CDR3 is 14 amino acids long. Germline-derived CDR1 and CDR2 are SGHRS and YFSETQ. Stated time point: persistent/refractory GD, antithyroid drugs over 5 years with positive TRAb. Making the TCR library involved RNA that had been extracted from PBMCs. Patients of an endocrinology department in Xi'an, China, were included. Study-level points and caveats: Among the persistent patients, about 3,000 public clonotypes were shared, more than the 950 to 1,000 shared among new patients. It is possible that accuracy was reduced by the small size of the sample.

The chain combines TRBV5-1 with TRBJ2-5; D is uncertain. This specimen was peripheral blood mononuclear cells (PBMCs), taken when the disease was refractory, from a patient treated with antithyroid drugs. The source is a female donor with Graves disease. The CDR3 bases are TGCGCCAGCAGCCCGACCATCCCCCCAGAGACCCAGTACTTC. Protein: CASSPTIPPETQYF. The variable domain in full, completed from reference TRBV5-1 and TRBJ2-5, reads KAGVTQTPRYLIKTRGQQVTLSCSPISGHRSVSWYQQTPGQGLQFLFEYFSETQRNKGNFPGRFSGRQFSNSRSEMNVSTLELGDSALYLCASSPTIPPETQYFGPGTRLLVL.